What follows are 28 T cell receptor beta chains derived from one specimen sequenced in a study of early T cells in non-severe SARS-CoV-2 infection. Each CDR3 protein gets one entry after TCRdb re-called the 5' RACE reads with MiXCR. Of about 83,000 distinct CDR3 sequences listed, about 14% were seen once; the top ten hold 3%. The source material was whole blood. The source is an adult who was a healthcare worker with PCR-confirmed SARS-CoV-2 infection or an uninfected control (not recorded which).

This clonotype was seen repeatedly, ten times or more. This sequence joins TRBV7-2 and TRBJ2-1; 15 positions agree with TRBD2. CDR1 and CDR2 (germline): SGHTA, FQGNSA. The CDR3 totals 17 residues. The V and J ends lost 1 base and 5 bases, in that order; junction bases with no gene match: 3. The CDR3 sequence is CASSLVGTSGGHNEQFF. Here the CDR3 DNA reads TGTGCCAGCAGCTTAGTTGGGACTAGCGGGGGGCACAATGAGCAGTTCTTC.

The chain recombines TRBV10-3 with TRBJ2-5; D is possibly TRBD1 (6 bases). Trimming removed 6 bases from V and 5 bases from J, with 13 bases in between. Germline V gene sequence: CDR1 ENHRY, CDR2 SYGVKD. This CDR3 is built from 13 residues. CDR3 nucleotide sequence: TGTGCCATCAGAAACAGGGATAGGGAGACCCAGTACTTC. This codes for CAIRNRDRETQYF.

Many counts were recorded for this clonotype. The chain couples TRBV20-1 to TRBJ2-1; tentative D call: TRBD2 (6 bases). CDR1 DFQATT and CDR2 SNEGSKA come from the germline V gene (reference sequence). V lost 1 base and J lost 4, with 11 bases in between. CDR3 length: 14 amino acids. The CDR3 bases are TGCAGTGCTAGAGCCCCCGGGACTTACAATGAGCAGTTCTTC. Amino acid sequence: CSARAPGTYNEQFF.

This sequence joins TRBV9 and TRBJ2-7; TRBD1 is a possible D gene (6 bases). Germline CDR1 reads SGDLS; CDR2 reads YYNGEE. Between the trimmed V and J ends, which lost 6 bases and 1 base, there was a span of 14 bases. CDR3 size: 14 residues. DNA of the CDR3: TGTGCCAGCACTCTAGGGCAGGGGTCCTACGAGCAGTACTTC. It specifies CASTLGQGSYEQYF.

The chain has TRBV10-1 and TRBJ1-4, with D uncertain. The V gene's germline CDR1 is WNHNN and CDR2 SYGVQD (reference sequence). CDR3 size: 13 residues. The V and J ends lost 6 bases and 7 bases respectively, with 12 bases between them. The CDR3, as DNA: TGCGCCAGCAGACCTCTAATTGGTGAAAAACTGTTTTTT. Its translation is CASRPLIGEKLFF.

The V call is TRBV6-9, the J call TRBJ1-4, with TRBD1 identical over 10 bases. J gave up 6 bases and V 3 bases, and 7 bases lay outside the gene matches. The CDR3 is 16 residues long. Germline CDR1 and CDR2: MNHGY and SVAAGI. For the CDR3, the DNA is TGTGCCAGCAGTTACTCGAAGGGGACAGGGGATGAAAAACTGTTTTTT. Residues: CASSYSKGTGDEKLFF.

This clonotype showed up many times. This chain links TRBV2 with TRBJ1-1; the match to TRBD1 covers 7 bases. Germline V CDR1 and CDR2: SNHLY, FYNNEI. With 6 bases clipped from V and 5 bases from J, the junction kept 6 bases outside the gene matches. This CDR3 contains 13 residues. The CDR3 is CASSRGGLTEAFF. The CDR3 DNA reads as TGTGCCAGCAGCAGGGGGGGGCTTACTGAAGCTTTCTTT.

The table lists this clonotype with a few counts. V and J are TRBV30 and TRBJ2-3, with 7 bases matching TRBD1. Looked up from germline, CDR1 is GTSNPN and CDR2 is SVGIG (reference sequence). After removal of 2 bases from V and 4 bases from J, the junction contained 3 bases not matched to a gene. The CDR3 loop spans 13 amino acids. The CDR3 reads CAWSLGTADTQYF. CDR3 sequence (DNA): TGTGCCTGGAGTCTCGGGACAGCAGATACGCAGTATTTT.

This clonotype was recorded a few times. The chain uses TRBV18 and TRBJ2-7; D not resolved. This CDR3 has 14 residues. Germline CDR1 KGHSH, CDR2 LQKENI. V shed 3 bases and J shed 3 bases, with 12 bases lying between them. In DNA, the CDR3 is TGTGCCAGCTCACCGGATGTAACGCACTACGAGCAGTACTTC. Protein product: CASSPDVTHYEQYF.

The chain carries TRBV7-9 and TRBJ2-7; D remains ambiguous. Germline assignment: CDR1 SEHNR and CDR2 FQNEAQ (reference sequence). This CDR3 comprises 13 residues. Deletions cut 2 bases from V and 8 bases from J, with 13 bases between. The CDR3 nucleotides read TGTGCCAGCAGCTTATGGATCACGGGCAAGCAGTACTTC. Its translation is CASSLWITGKQYF.

This clonotype was picked up many times. The V gene is TRBV14, the J gene TRBJ1-5, with TRBD1 identical over 7 bases. Germline CDR1 reads SGHDN; CDR2 reads FVKESK. The CDR3 runs to 13 residues. The ends lost 2 bases at V and 7 bases at J; junction bases unmatched: 2. The CDR3 sequence is CASSQRTGQPQHF. The CDR3 region has the DNA TGTGCCAGCAGCCAACGGACAGGCCAGCCCCAGCATTTT.

The CDR3 coding sequence is TGCAGCGCCATCGCTTCGGACGAGACCCAGTACTTC. Its translation: CSAIASDETQYF. The rearrangement links TRBV29-1 to TRBJ2-5, with unresolved D. V was pared by 7 bases and J by 5 bases, with 14 bases between. Per germline, CDR1 SQVTM and CDR2 ANQGSEA. This CDR3 has 12 amino acids.

This clonotype was picked up many times. The V and J genes are TRBV14 and TRBJ2-3; 7 nucleotides agree with TRBD1. There are 23 residues in the CDR3. The ends lost 3 bases at V and 2 bases at J; junction bases unmatched: 29. Germline V CDR1 and CDR2: SGHDN, FVKESK. The CDR3 is CASSHHRQGDSVSPSVNTDTQYF. As DNA, the CDR3 is TGTGCCAGCAGCCATCACAGACAGGGTGATTCTGTCTCTCCGTCAGTAAACACAGATACGCAGTATTTT.

The chain is built from TRBV29-1 and TRBJ1-2; D is uncertain. The CDR3 contains 13 residues. The germline V gene encodes CDR1 SQVTM and CDR2 ANQGSEA. V dropped 4 bases and J dropped 2 bases, with 11 bases sitting between them. The CDR3 coding sequence is TGCAGCGTTGTAGGGTCGGGAAACTATGGCTACACCTTC. Encoded protein: CSVVGSGNYGYTF.

This CDR3 is CSARDRWETQYF. The DNA for the CDR3 is TGCAGTGCTAGAGATCGGTGGGAGACCCAGTACTTC. The chain links TRBV20-1 to TRBJ2-5; D is undetermined. V lost 0 bases and J lost 5, with 7 bases in between. This CDR3 has 12 residues. Germline V CDR1 and CDR2: DFQATT, SNEGSKA (reference sequence).

The rearrangement links TRBV5-1 to TRBJ2-2, with 8 bases lining up with TRBD2. V shed 2 bases, J shed 0 bases, and the junction held 3 bases outside the gene matches. CDR3 length: 16 amino acids. Germline V gene lookup returns CDR1 SGHRS and CDR2 YFSETQ. CDR3 in DNA: TGCGCCAGCAGCTTACTAGCGGACACGAACACCGGGGAGCTGTTTTTT. This encodes CASSLLADTNTGELFF.

This clonotype was counted ten times or more. The chain joins TRBV6-5 to TRBJ1-1; D call uncertain. V was trimmed by 0 bases and J by 4 bases, leaving 12 bases between them. The CDR3 totals 15 residues. The germline V gene encodes CDR1 MNHEY and CDR2 SVGAGI. CDR3 nucleotide sequence: TGTGCCAGCAGTTACTCGAGCGCGGGTAGCACTGAAGCTTTCTTT. Translation gives CASSYSSAGSTEAFF.

This clonotype came up many times. The chain has TRBV30 and TRBJ1-3, with a possible D match to TRBD1 (5 bases). CDR1 is GTSNPN, CDR2 SVGIG, per germline (reference sequence). This CDR3 is 14 amino acids long. The V end lost 0 bases, the J end lost 0 bases, and 6 bases lay between the germline ends. CDR3 sequence: CAWSVQVSGNTIYF. The CDR3 nucleotides are TGTGCCTGGAGTGTACAGGTCTCTGGAAACACCATATATTTT.

J is TRBJ2-5 and V is TRBV20-1, with a possible D match to TRBD2 (7 bases). The germline CDR1 and CDR2 sequences are DFQATT and SNEGSKA (reference sequence). V lost 5 bases and J lost 5, with 15 bases in between. The CDR3 totals 13 residues. This CDR3 reads CSAGGGPLETQYF. The CDR3 bases are TGCAGTGCTGGGGGGGGGCCCCTTGAGACCCAGTACTTC.

Many counts were recorded for this clonotype. The chain recombines TRBV2 with TRBJ2-7, with 9 positions matching TRBD1. The ends lost 5 bases at V and 3 bases at J; junction bases unmatched: 8. Germline CDR1 is SNHLY and CDR2 is FYNNEI. The CDR3 runs 15 residues. CDR3 nucleotides: TGTGCCAGCAGTTTGGAACAGGGGGCCCTCTACGAGCAGTACTTC. It encodes CASSLEQGALYEQYF.

This clonotype was found a few times. This chain uses TRBV20-1 with TRBJ2-6; 8 bases agree with TRBD2. Germline V gives CDR1 DFQATT, CDR2 SNEGSKA (reference sequence). Germline trimming cut 6 bases from V and 2 bases from J; bases unmatched to any gene: 3. This CDR3 comprises 14 residues. For the CDR3, the DNA is TGCAGTGCGTGGACTAGCCCTGGGGCCAACGTCCTGACTTTC. As protein: CSAWTSPGANVLTF.

This chain uses TRBV28 with TRBJ2-7; possible D gene TRBD1, 5 bases. The CDR3 loop spans 14 amino acids. V lost 7 bases and J lost 1, with 14 bases in between. From germline, CDR1 is MDHEN and CDR2 SYDVKM. The CDR3 DNA is TGTGCCAGCAACTCGCAGGGATCGTCCTACGAGCAGTACTTC. Encoded protein: CASNSQGSSYEQYF.

This clonotype came up many times. V is TRBV9 and J is TRBJ1-3, with TRBD1 identical over 8 bases. The CDR3 length is 16 residues. Losses at the gene ends were 1 base for V and 7 bases for J; bases not matched to a gene: 10. Germline V gene data show CDR1 as SGDLS and CDR2 as YYNGEE. CDR3: CASSVNLGQVGNTIYF. DNA for the CDR3: TGTGCCAGCAGCGTAAACCTGGGACAGGTTGGGAACACCATATATTTT.

This chain connects TRBV5-1 to TRBJ2-7, with 13 bases aligning to TRBD2. From germline, CDR1 is SGHRS and CDR2 YFSETQ. J was trimmed by 5 bases and V by 7 bases; bases with no gene match: 9. The CDR3 covers 15 residues. The CDR3 spells CASRTSGSAFNEQYF. CDR3 DNA sequence: TGCGCCAGCCGGACTAGCGGGAGCGCCTTCAACGAGCAGTACTTC.

This clonotype was seen many times. The J gene is TRBJ1-4, the V gene TRBV12-3 or TRBV12-4, with 9 bases that match TRBD1. The CDR3 consists of 14 residues. Losses at the gene ends were 5 bases for V and 7 bases for J; bases not matched to a gene: 5. Here the CDR3 reads CASSTGGAGEKLFF. As DNA, the CDR3 is TGTGCCAGCAGTACAGGGGGCGCCGGTGAAAAACTGTTTTTT.

For the CDR3, the DNA is TGTGCCAGCAGCGTTAGCGGGGGCGCGAACACCGGGGAGCTGTTTTTT. It encodes CASSVSGGANTGELFF. V gene TRBV5-4 combines with J gene TRBJ2-2; 9 positions agree with TRBD2. Trimming cost V 4 bases and J 0 bases; bases outside gene matches: 4. The CDR3 sequence is 16 residues long. The V gene's germline CDR1 is SGHNT and CDR2 YYREEE (reference sequence).

The V call is TRBV29-1, the J call TRBJ1-2; D is uncertain. CDR1 is SQVTM and CDR2 is ANQGSEA in the germline V gene. The CDR3 has 11 residues. Trimming removed 6 bases at V and 8 bases at J, with 13 bases between. CDR3 residues: CSVGEQGGYTF. In DNA, the CDR3 is TGCAGCGTCGGGGAGCAAGGAGGCTACACCTTC.

Worth noting for this clonotype: A much larger clonotype is one base distant, so this may be a read error. The chain couples TRBV7-9 to TRBJ1-1, with D hard to call. Germline values: CDR1 SEHNR, CDR2 FQNEAQ (reference sequence). The CDR3 loop spans 13 amino acids. V was cut by 4 bases and J by 1 base, with 7 bases left in between. CDR3 nucleotide sequence: TGTGCCAGCAGCTACACACGGAACACTGAAGCTTTCTTT. It yields the protein CASSYTRNTEAFF.